These T cell receptor beta chains were read from a single sample in a study of shared clonotypes between healthy human individuals. Produced via immunoSEQ multiplex PCR; TCRdb's table is partial and in-frame only. The sample has about 980,000 clones; more than 75% are singletons. Sequencing input: memory CD4+ T cells sorted from blood. All receptors derive from a man younger than 30 in good health. Both conserved end residues are part of each CDR3. The order of the fields is J gene, D gene, clone size, V gene, CDR3 DNA, CDR3 protein. The D gene is left open where the match is weak. Clone size is not always given. Where it is, it says once, few, many or a class for expanded clones.

TRBJ1-2	NA	NA	TRBV4-3	TGCGCCAGCAGCCAAGACAGCTATGGCTACACCTTC	CASSQDSYGYTF
TRBJ2-7	NA	NA	TRBV5-1	TGCGCCAGCAGCTTGGAGGGGTTCGACGAGCAGTACTTC	CASSLEGFDEQYF
TRBJ1-6	NA	once	TRBV6-1	TGTGCCAGCAGTGAAGGCAGGGCCGGCTCACCCCTCCACTTT	CASSEGRAGSPLHF
TRBJ1-2	NA	few	TRBV19	TGTGCCAGTAGTATGTCATCAGGGCAAGACTATGGCTACACCTTC	CASSMSSGQDYGYTF
TRBJ2-3	NA	NA	TRBV4-3	TGCGCCAGCAGCCAAGATACGGGGCAGGGCCACTATACGCAGTATTTT	CASSQDTGQGHYTQYF
TRBJ2-1	NA	NA	TRBV10-3	TGTGCCATCGGGTCGGGGGCGGAGAATTACAATGAGCAGTTCTTC	CAIGSGAENYNEQFF
TRBJ2-7	NA	NA	TRBV29-1	TGCAGCGTTGGTGCAGGGAATTCCTACGAGCAGTACTTC	CSVGAGNSYEQYF
TRBJ2-7	NA	NA	TRBV15	TGTGCCACCAGCCCCAGTGGTAGCTCCTACGAGCAGTACTTC	CATSPSGSSYEQYF
TRBJ2-5	TRBD2	NA	TRBV15	TGTGCCACCAGCAAGGGAGGGAAGAAAGAGACCCAGTACTTC	CATSKGGKKETQYF
TRBJ2-1	NA	NA	TRBV5-1	TGCGCCAGCAGCTTGAATCAGGAATGGGGTAATGAGCAGTTCTTC	CASSLNQEWGNEQFF
TRBJ1-2	NA	NA	TRBV5-5	TGTGCCAGCAGCTCCTTGAACAAAAACTATGGCTACACCTTC	CASSSLNKNYGYTF
TRBJ1-1	NA	NA	TRBV7-3	TGTGCCAGCGCTCAAAAAGGGGCGACTGAAGCTTTCTTT	CASAQKGATEAFF
TRBJ2-7	TRBD2	NA	TRBV5-4	TGTGCCAGCAGCCCCGGACTAGCGAACGAGCAGTACTTC	CASSPGLANEQYF
TRBJ2-3	NA	NA	TRBV6-5	TGTGCCAGCAGGGACGGACCAGATACGCAGTATTTT	CASRDGPDTQYF
TRBJ2-1	NA	NA	TRBV30	TGTGCCTGGAGTGGCCTAGTTGGGGAGCAGTTCTTC	CAWSGLVGEQFF
TRBJ2-5	TRBD1	few	TRBV6-1	TGTGCCAGCAATAAGCGACAGGGCCGTGAGACCCAGTACTTC	CASNKRQGRETQYF
TRBJ2-6	NA	NA	TRBV27	TGTGCCAGCAGTTACCTGGGGAGTGGGGCCAACGTCCTGACTTTC	CASSYLGSGANVLTF
TRBJ1-1	NA	NA	TRBV5-5	TGTGCCAGCAGCTTGGCGGGGCCGAACACTGAAGCTTTCTTT	CASSLAGPNTEAFF
TRBJ1-4	NA	NA	TRBV18	TGTGCCAGCTCATCCCCGGGGGCGCAGGGTGAAAAACTGTTTTTT	CASSSPGAQGEKLFF
TRBJ2-7	NA	NA	TRBV14	TGTGCCAGCAGCCAAGATCTGGTTAGCGCGCAGTACTTC	CASSQDLVSAQYF
TRBJ1-5	TRBD1	NA	TRBV5-6	TGTGCCAGCAGCTTGATGGGGACAGCAGGCAGCAATCAGCCCCAGCATTTT	CASSLMGTAGSNQPQHF
TRBJ1-2	NA	NA	TRBV28	TGTGCCAGCATGTTCCCTACGGGTGGCTACACCTTC	CASMFPTGGYTF
TRBJ1-2	NA	NA	TRBV20-1	TGCAGTGCTAGACTTGGGACCGGCTACACCTTC	CSARLGTGYTF
TRBJ2-7	TRBD2	NA	TRBV27	TGTGCCAGCAGCTTCCCGGGAGCGGGAGAGCAGTACTTC	CASSFPGAGEQYF
TRBJ2-3	TRBD2	NA	TRBV7-2	TGTGCCAGCAGCTTAGTGCTAGCGGGAGGGCCGACAGCGCAGTATTTT	CASSLVLAGGPTAQYF
TRBJ2-2	NA	few	TRBV4-2	TGTGCCAGCAGCCAAGAAGCCTACACCGGGGAGCTGTTTTTT	CASSQEAYTGELFF
TRBJ2-2	TRBD1	NA	TRBV14	TGTGCCAGCAGACCCACCGGACAGGGGGCAAACACCGGGGAGCTGTTTTTT	CASRPTGQGANTGELFF
TRBJ2-1	TRBD1	NA	TRBV30	TGTGCCTGGAGTGGAGGACAGGGGGCTTACAATGAGCAGTTCTTC	CAWSGGQGAYNEQFF
TRBJ1-4	NA	few	TRBV30	TGTGCCTGGAGTGGAGGGGCCGCAACTAATGAAAAACTGTTTTTT	CAWSGGAATNEKLFF
TRBJ2-1	NA	NA	TRBV2	TGTGCCAGCAGTGAAGCATCTTACCAAGAGCAGTTCTTC	CASSEASYQEQFF
TRBJ2-5	TRBD2	NA	TRBV2	TGTGCCAGCAGTGCTGGTAGCGGGGGCCCAAGGCCGGAGACCCAGTACTTC	CASSAGSGGPRPETQYF
TRBJ2-4	NA	NA	TRBV27	TGTGCCAGCGGGGATAGAGCCAAAAACATTCAGTACTTC	CASGDRAKNIQYF
TRBJ1-2	TRBD1	NA	TRBV25-1	TGTGCCAGCAGTGCTGACAGGGGGCCGTATGGCTACACCTTC	CASSADRGPYGYTF
TRBJ1-3	NA	once	TRBV5-1	TGCGCCAGCAGAGCGGGGGTTGAAAACACCATATATTTT	CASRAGVENTIYF
TRBJ1-4	TRBD1	NA	TRBV4-2	TGTGCCAGCAGCCAAGGGGGACAGGGAAAACTGTTTTTT	CASSQGGQGKLFF
TRBJ2-7	NA	NA	TRBV5-1	TGCGCCAGCAGTTTCGGGACTTCTACCTACGAGCAGTACTTC	CASSFGTSTYEQYF
TRBJ2-1	NA	once	TRBV4-3	TGCGCCAGCAGCCAAGGGAGTCATAGAGATGAGCAGTTCTTC	CASSQGSHRDEQFF
TRBJ2-3	TRBD2	NA	TRBV5-1	TGCGCCAGCAGCCAGACTAGCGGGACCGTTACGCAGTATTTT	CASSQTSGTVTQYF
TRBJ2-1	TRBD1	NA	TRBV6-1	TGTGCCAGCCTCAAGGACAGGGGCAATGAGCAGTTCTTC	CASLKDRGNEQFF
TRBJ1-1	NA	NA	TRBV15	TGTGCCACCAGCAGAGAAACAGGGACACTGAACACTGAAGCTTTCTTT	CATSRETGTLNTEAFF
TRBJ2-7	NA	NA	TRBV9	TGTGCCAGCAGCAGACGCGGAGGGGAGACGTCCTACGAGCAGTACTTC	CASSRRGGETSYEQYF
TRBJ2-7	TRBD2	NA	TRBV4-2	TGTGCCAGCAGCTCCGTAACTAGCGGGACATACGAGCAGTACTTC	CASSSVTSGTYEQYF
TRBJ1-3	NA	NA	TRBV11-2	TGTGCCAGCAGCTTAGTCCGGGCGAACACCATATATTTT	CASSLVRANTIYF
TRBJ2-3	NA	NA	TRBV18	TGTGCCAGCTCACCTGACAGGTCCATAGATACGCAGTATTTT	CASSPDRSIDTQYF
TRBJ1-2	NA	NA	TRBV10-2	TGCGCCAGCAGTGACACGGGTAACTATGGCTACACCTTC	CASSDTGNYGYTF
TRBJ2-2	NA	NA	TRBV19	TGTGCCAGTAGTATGTCTGGTTACACCGGGGAGCTGTTTTTT	CASSMSGYTGELFF
TRBJ1-4	NA	few	TRBV9	TGTGCCAGCAGCGTAAAAGAAAGGAATGGGGAAAAACTGTTTTTT	CASSVKERNGEKLFF
TRBJ2-5	NA	few	TRBV2	TGTGCCAGCAGGGATCAGGGTTTGAGTGGGGGAGAGACCCAGTACTTC	CASRDQGLSGGETQYF
TRBJ2-2	NA	NA	TRBV7-6	TGTGCCAGCAGCTTATCGCTAAACCAACCCGGGGAGCTGTTTTTT	CASSLSLNQPGELFF
TRBJ2-7	TRBD1	NA	TRBV28	TGTGCCAGTTTGGACAGGGACAAGTACGAGCAGTACTTC	CASLDRDKYEQYF
TRBJ1-1	TRBD1	few	TRBV6-1	TGTGCCAGCAGTGCAATGACAGGGGCCAACACTGAAGCTTTCTTT	CASSAMTGANTEAFF
TRBJ1-1	TRBD1	once	TRBV18	TGTGCCAGCTCACCAAGGGACAGGGGCGAGGAGGTCTTT	CASSPRDRGEEVF
TRBJ2-3	NA	NA	TRBV11-3	TGTGCCAGCAGCTTAGGCGGTAGCGCAGATACGCAGTATTTT	CASSLGGSADTQYF
TRBJ1-1	TRBD1	NA	TRBV6-1	TGTGCCAGCAGTGAACAGGGGGCTGTGAACACTGAAGCTTTCTTT	CASSEQGAVNTEAFF
TRBJ1-3	TRBD1	NA	TRBV4-3	TGCGCCAGCAGCCAAGCGGGACAGGGCACCGGAAACACCATATATTTT	CASSQAGQGTGNTIYF
TRBJ1-2	TRBD1	NA	TRBV29-1	TGCAGCGTTGAAGGCCGGACAGGGGACTATGGCTACACCTTC	CSVEGRTGDYGYTF
TRBJ2-5	TRBD1	NA	TRBV11-2	TGTGCCAGCAGGAAACCCGGGACAGGGAGGTCCCAAGAGACCCAGTACTTC	CASRKPGTGRSQETQYF
TRBJ2-3	NA	NA	TRBV5-5	TGTGCCAGCAGCCTTAGGGACGGATACACAGATACGCAGTATTTT	CASSLRDGYTDTQYF
TRBJ1-1	NA	NA	TRBV7-9	TGTGCCAGCAGCTTACACGGGGGAACCACTGAAGCTTTCTTT	CASSLHGGTTEAFF